The 19 T cell receptor beta chains in this list originate from one sample, sequenced in a study of blood T cell repertoires in COVID-19. Assay used: immunoSEQ multiplex PCR; TCRdb lists only in-frame clones, some missing. The sample contains 75,000 or so clones, 70% to 90% of which appear only once. Input material: peripheral blood. Every receptor here comes from a woman of 80 years or more with acute or convalescent COVID-19.

In this sample, this clone turned up a few times. The rearrangement links TRBV3-1 (or the pseudogene TRBV3-2) to TRBJ1-1; D remains unclear. V dropped 1 base and J dropped 1 base, with 10 bases sitting between them. Per the germline V gene, CDR1 is LGHDT and CDR2 is YNNKEL (reference sequence). The CDR3 sequence is 15 residues long. This CDR3 reads CASSQGPQRNTEAFF. CDR3 nucleotides: TGTGCCAGCAGCCAAGGCCCACAGAGGAACACTGAAGCTTTCTTT.

The chain employs TRBV18 and TRBJ2-7, with TRBD2 identical over 11 bases. J was trimmed by 0 bases and V by 2 bases; bases with no gene match: 9. Germline assignment: CDR1 KGHSH and CDR2 LQKENI. The CDR3 is 18 amino acids. This CDR3 is CASSPGVAGGMSSYEQYF. CDR3 nucleotide sequence: TGTGCCAGCTCACCAGGGGTAGCGGGAGGGATGAGCTCCTACGAGCAGTACTTC.

This clone was recorded only once. The chain joins TRBV9 to TRBJ1-2, with unresolved D. The V gene's germline CDR1 is SGDLS and CDR2 YYNGEE. Trimming pared 0 bases from V and 8 bases from J, leaving 14 bases between. CDR3 length: 14 amino acids. The DNA for the CDR3 is TGTGCCAGCAGCGTAGGGGAGGCCTTGGGCGGCTACACCTTC. It translates to CASSVGEALGGYTF.

The J gene is TRBJ1-2, the V gene TRBV18; possible D gene TRBD1, 5 bases. The CDR3 runs to 15 residues. Germline CDR1 KGHSH, CDR2 LQKENI. The ends were cut back, 9 bases at V and 6 bases at J, with 23 bases in the middle. DNA for the CDR3: TGTGCCAGTTCCCACCGGGACTCCAGATCCAATGGCTACACCTTC. Its protein is CASSHRDSRSNGYTF.

This clone was observed a single time. The chain recombines TRBV5-1 with TRBJ1-2; D may be TRBD1 (6 bases). Germline CDR1 reads SGHRS; CDR2 reads YFSETQ. Trimming took 2 bases from V and 6 from J, leaving 11 bases between them. The CDR3 length is 13 residues. The CDR3 DNA is TGCGCCAGCAGCTTTGCAGGGGAAAATGGCTACACCTTC. This encodes CASSFAGENGYTF.

The chain links TRBV15 to TRBJ2-1; 7 positions agree with TRBD2. The V segment lost 1 base and the J segment 10 bases; nucleotides outside the gene matches: 4. The CDR3 loop spans 13 amino acids. CDR1 and CDR2 from the germline V gene are LNHNV and YYDKDF (reference sequence). CDR3 sequence (DNA): TGTGCCACCAGCAGAGGCCGGCGGGAGGAGCAGTTCTTC. It translates to CATSRGRREEQFF.

The genes are TRBV7-9 and TRBJ1-2, with 7 bases matching TRBD1. After removal of 5 bases from V and 14 bases from J, the junction contained 14 bases not matched to a gene. The CDR3 consists of 13 residues. Germline V lookup: CDR1 SEHNR, CDR2 FQNEAQ (reference sequence). The CDR3 nucleotides read TGTGCCAGCAGCAAAGATATCGAAATGGACAGGACCTTC. Residues: CASSKDIEMDRTF. Variable domain in full (rest from reference TRBV7-9 and TRBJ1-2): DTGVSQNPRHKITKRGQNVTFRCDPISEHNRLYWYRQTLGQGPEFLTYFQNEAQLEKSRLLSDRFSAERPKGSFSTLEIQRTEQGDSAMYLCASSKDIEMDRTFGSGTRLTVV.

This clone occurred once. J is TRBJ2-1 and V is TRBV19; 8 nucleotides align to TRBD2. CDR1 is LNHDA and CDR2 is SQIVND in the germline V gene (reference sequence). The CDR3 spans 21 residues. Trimming took 3 bases from V and 0 from J; bases not matched to a gene: 19. The CDR3 bases are TGTGCCAGTAGTATTGGGGGAGTGTTCCGGGGGGGCCCCAGCTCCTACAATGAGCAGTTCTTC. This translates into CASSIGGVFRGGPSSYNEQFF.

The CDR3 bases are TGCGCCAGCAGCTTGGGGACAGGGGGCACAGATACGCAGTATTTT. Protein product: CASSLGTGGTDTQYF. The chain joins TRBV5-1 to TRBJ2-3; 9 bases are a match to TRBD1. Germline loops: CDR1 SGHRS, CDR2 YFSETQ. The ends lost 0 bases at V and 1 base at J; junction bases unmatched: 0. The CDR3 is 15 residues long.

The V gene is TRBV18, the J gene TRBJ2-5; no clear D gene. There are 11 residues in the CDR3. The germline CDR1 and CDR2 sequences are KGHSH and LQKENI. V shed 6 bases and J shed 4 bases, with 6 bases lying between them. As DNA, the CDR3 is TGTGCCAGCTCCTCCGTAGAGACCCAGTACTTC. Protein product: CASSSVETQYF.

The gene calls are TRBV10-3 and TRBJ1-2; the D gene is possibly TRBD1 (5 bases). The V gene's germline CDR1 is ENHRY and CDR2 SYGVKD. Trimming took 5 bases from V and 5 from J, leaving 15 bases between them. This CDR3 is built from 14 residues. The CDR3 loop is CAISTGGVEYGYTF. The CDR3 DNA reads TGTGCCATCAGTACTGGGGGGGTGGAGTATGGCTACACCTTC.

The V call is TRBV5-1, the J call TRBJ2-5; weak D call: TRBD2 (5 bases). The V and J ends lost 0 bases and 2 bases respectively, with 17 bases between them. CDR3 length: 17 residues. Germline V gene lookup returns CDR1 SGHRS and CDR2 YFSETQ. As DNA, the CDR3 is TGCGCCAGCAGCTTGGGGGGTGTGGGAGAAAGTCAAGAGACCCAGTACTTC. This encodes CASSLGGVGESQETQYF.

The chain recombines TRBV27 with TRBJ2-3; unclear D gene. V was cut by 5 bases and J by 0 bases, with 6 bases left in between. This CDR3 has 13 amino acids. CDR1 and CDR2 (germline): MNHEY, SMNVEV (reference sequence). The CDR3 region has the DNA TGTGCCAGCAGTACTCTTAGCACAGATACGCAGTATTTT. It is translated as CASSTLSTDTQYF.

The chain carries TRBV6-5 and TRBJ2-3; 7 nucleotides line up with TRBD2. V lost 7 bases and J lost 6; bases outside the gene matches: 13. This CDR3 region has 15 residues. Germline V lookup: CDR1 MNHEY, CDR2 SVGAGI. The CDR3 here is CASTSREGRADTQYF. In DNA, the CDR3 is TGTGCCAGCACTTCAAGGGAGGGAAGGGCGGATACGCAGTATTTT.

The CDR3 nucleotides read TGTGCCAGCAGCCATTCTTGGGGCAGTTCGAACACCGGGGAGCTGTTTTTT. It encodes CASSHSWGSSNTGELFF. J is TRBJ2-2 and V is TRBV3-1 (or the pseudogene TRBV3-2), with TRBD1 as a possible D gene (5 bases). Germline CDR1 and CDR2: LGHDT and YNNKEL (reference sequence). This CDR3 is built from 17 residues. V lost 3 bases and J 0 bases, leaving 14 bases between the germline ends.

This clone showed up just once. The chain has TRBV15 and TRBJ1-6; a weak D match, TRBD1 (6 bases). Germline-derived CDR1 and CDR2 are LNHNV and YYDKDF (reference sequence). V was trimmed by 5 bases and J by 4 bases, leaving 9 bases between them. The CDR3 extends over 14 amino acids. The DNA of the CDR3 is TGTGCCACCAGCCCGGACAGTTATAATTCACCCCTCCACTTT. It encodes CATSPDSYNSPLHF.

This clone was counted only a few times. The rearrangement joins TRBV4-2 to TRBJ1-2; D uncertain. Germline V gene lookup returns CDR1 LGHNA and CDR2 YNFKEQ. This CDR3 is 15 amino acids long. V was shortened by 0 bases and J by 4 bases, with 12 bases between the two germline ends. The CDR3 spells CASSQDNNPFYGYTF. Here the CDR3 DNA reads TGTGCCAGCAGCCAAGATAACAACCCTTTCTATGGCTACACCTTC.

The chain uses TRBV29-1 and TRBJ2-3; D not resolved. Germline V gene lookup returns CDR1 SQVTM and CDR2 ANQGSEA. The germline V and J ends were trimmed by 3 bases and 5 bases, with 9 bases remaining between them. The CDR3 runs to 12 residues. The CDR3 reads CSVDWPQDTQYF. CDR3 nucleotides: TGCAGCGTTGATTGGCCCCAAGATACGCAGTATTTT.

The CDR3 DNA reads TGTGCCAGCAGTGAAGCTGGGGGGACTCATCAGCCCCAGCATTTT. Translated, it gives CASSEAGGTHQPQHF. The genes are TRBV6-1 and TRBJ1-5; tentatively, D is TRBD1 (5 bases). Trimming shortened V by 0 bases and J by 5 bases, and 11 bases separated the two germline ends. In germline, CDR1 is MNHNS, CDR2 SASEGT. The CDR3 spans 15 residues.